The subject of this entry is one T cell receptor beta chain. The antigen is undetermined. The sample belongs to a study of T cell responses to AZD1222 COVID-19 vaccine. Whole-study results and caveats: Close to half of all spike-specific TCRs reportedly target regions of the variants that are unmutated.

Clones were read by immunoSEQ multiplex PCR, and TCRdb kept only the in-frame ones, dropping some. This sample has 130,000 to 150,000 clones, with 86% found just once. J gave up 5 bases and V 6 bases, and 4 bases lay outside the gene matches. The CDR3 sequence is 15 residues long. Per the germline V gene, CDR1 is ENHRY and CDR2 is SYGVKD. The sequence was collected from an adult who received the AZD1222 COVID-19 vaccine. The material sequenced was peripheral blood, taken 28 days after the second AZD1222 dose. This chain links TRBV10-3 with TRBJ2-5; 15 bases are shared with TRBD2. The CDR3 region is CAISEGTSGGETQYF. DNA for the CDR3: TGTGCCATCAGCGAAGGGACTAGCGGGGGGGAGACCCAGTACTTC.